Listed below are T cell receptor beta chains from one sample, sequenced in a study of T cells in Graves' hyperthyroidism and ophthalmopathy. MiXCR, applied by TCRdb to the multiplex PCR reads, yields one record per CDR3 protein. The top ten clones hold roughly an eighth of a sample with 600,000 or so distinct CDR3 sequences, 13% to 15% of them seen once. Sequences were obtained from blood. Source of these receptors: a woman in her 50s with Graves' ophthalmopathy. Both conserved end residues are part of each CDR3. D genes are given only for firm matches. Rows may omit the clone size; those that give it use once, few, many or a size class.

>NA|TRBV15|TRBJ2-3|NA
CATSTSTDTQYF
TGTGCCACCAGCACTAGCACAGATACGCAGTATTTT
>NA|TRBV27|TRBJ1-2|NA
CASTPALGRAGYGYTF
TGTGCCAGCACCCCAGCTCTGGGCAGGGCTGGCTATGGCTACACCTTC
>many|TRBV20-1|TRBJ2-1|TRBD2
CSASRELAGEDEQFF
TGCAGTGCTAGCCGGGAATTAGCGGGAGAAGATGAGCAGTTCTTC
>NA|TRBV9|TRBJ1-1|TRBD1
CASSVLRQGDTEAFF
TGTGCCAGCAGCGTACTTAGACAGGGAGACACTGAAGCTTTCTTT
>NA|TRBV25-1|TRBJ2-5|NA
CASSPRHSEETQYF
TGTGCCAGCAGTCCCCGACACTCCGAAGAGACCCAGTACTTC
>NA|TRBV2|TRBJ2-7|TRBD1
CAIQRRDRATYEQYF
TGTGCCATCCAGCGCCGGGACAGGGCCACCTACGAGCAGTACTTC
>once|TRBV6-4|TRBJ1-2|TRBD1
CASTQDRAQLANYGYTF
TGTGCCAGCACCCAAGACAGGGCTCAGTTAGCTAACTATGGCTACACCTTC
>many|TRBV12-3/TRBV12-4|TRBJ2-4|NA
CASSLTGGVAKNIQYF
TGTGCCAGCAGCTTGACGGGCGGGGTAGCCAAAAACATTCAGTACTTC
>many|TRBV28|TRBJ2-1|TRBD2
CASSLHGTSGSLSSYNEQFF
TGTGCCAGCAGCCTTCACGGGACTAGCGGGAGCCTCAGCTCCTACAATGAGCAGTTCTTC
>many|TRBV7-2|TRBJ1-2|NA
CASSQQGFLYGYTF
TGTGCCAGCAGTCAACAGGGTTTCCTTTATGGCTACACCTTC
>NA|TRBV28|TRBJ2-4|NA
CASSTGEFAKNIQYF
TGTGCCAGCAGTACAGGAGAGTTTGCCAAAAACATTCAGTACTTC
>many|TRBV20-1|TRBJ1-1|NA
CSARGIGQLNTEAFF
TGCAGTGCTAGAGGTATCGGACAGTTGAACACTGAAGCTTTCTTT
>many|TRBV7-3|TRBJ1-2|NA
CASSLILREEGGYTF
TGTGCCAGCAGCTTAATACTCAGGGAGGAAGGTGGCTACACCTTC
>many|TRBV30|TRBJ2-1|NA
CAWSAGQGANEQFF
TGTGCCTGGAGTGCGGGCCAAGGCGCCAATGAGCAGTTCTTC
>NA|TRBV10-3|TRBJ1-1|NA
CATRTDLNTEAFF
TGTGCCACGCGGACAGACCTGAACACTGAAGCTTTCTTT
>many|TRBV29-1|TRBJ2-1|TRBD2
CSVEWSGSLVEQFF
TGCAGCGTTGAGTGGAGCGGGAGTTTGGTTGAGCAGTTCTTC
>few|TRBV5-1|TRBJ2-1|TRBD2
CASSSFLTPGLAGGPDFDNEQFF
TGCGCCAGCAGCTCGTTCCTTACACCGGGACTAGCGGGAGGGCCAGATTTCGACAATGAGCAGTTCTTC
>many|TRBV28|TRBJ1-6|NA
CASSFDGDRYF
TGTGCCAGCAGTTTTGACGGGGATAGGTACTTT
>NA|TRBV27|TRBJ2-5|NA
CASSMTGREETQYF
TGTGCCAGCAGTATGACAGGGAGGGAGGAGACCCAGTACTTC
>once|TRBV11-2|TRBJ2-7|TRBD2
CASSRGGLAGGEQYF
TGTGCCAGCAGCCGGGGGGGGCTAGCGGGAGGCGAGCAGTACTTC
>NA|TRBV9|TRBJ1-6|TRBD1
CASSVGTEHNSPLHF
TGTGCCAGCAGCGTCGGGACAGAACATAATTCACCCCTCCACTTT
>many|TRBV28|TRBJ2-7|NA
CASSFQIYEQYF
TGTGCCAGCAGTTTTCAGATATACGAGCAGTACTTC
>many|TRBV5-1|TRBJ2-7|TRBD1
CASSTRDRAYEQYF
TGCGCCAGCAGCACTCGGGACAGGGCCTACGAGCAGTACTTC
>few|TRBV14|TRBJ2-1|TRBD1
CASSQEGQGYNEQFF
TGTGCCAGCAGCCAAGAAGGACAGGGATACAATGAGCAGTTCTTC
>NA|TRBV6-1|TRBJ2-3|TRBD2
CATSGTNLGDTQYF
TGTGCCACTAGCGGGACCAATCTTGGGGATACGCAGTATTTT
>many|TRBV3-1|TRBJ1-1|NA
CASSQGTTTEAFF
TGTGCCAGCAGCCAAGGGACAACCACTGAAGCTTTCTTT
>many|TRBV13|TRBJ2-7|NA
CASSPIGPYEQYF
TGTGCCAGCAGCCCCATAGGACCTTACGAGCAGTACTTC
>many|TRBV20-1|TRBJ2-1|TRBD1
CSAREVDRGNNEQFF
TGCAGTGCTAGAGAAGTGGACAGGGGGAACAATGAGCAGTTCTTC
>many|TRBV10-3|TRBJ1-5|NA
CAISDRAVNQPQHF
TGTGCCATCAGTGATAGGGCAGTAAATCAGCCCCAGCATTTT
>many|TRBV6-1|TRBJ2-7|NA
CASTAGGGGAYEQYF
TGTGCCAGCACTGCAGGGGGTGGGGGGGCCTACGAGCAGTACTTC
>many|TRBV24-1|TRBJ2-5|NA
CATSDTSTYRETQYF
TGTGCCACCAGTGATACTTCGACGTATCGGGAGACCCAGTACTTC